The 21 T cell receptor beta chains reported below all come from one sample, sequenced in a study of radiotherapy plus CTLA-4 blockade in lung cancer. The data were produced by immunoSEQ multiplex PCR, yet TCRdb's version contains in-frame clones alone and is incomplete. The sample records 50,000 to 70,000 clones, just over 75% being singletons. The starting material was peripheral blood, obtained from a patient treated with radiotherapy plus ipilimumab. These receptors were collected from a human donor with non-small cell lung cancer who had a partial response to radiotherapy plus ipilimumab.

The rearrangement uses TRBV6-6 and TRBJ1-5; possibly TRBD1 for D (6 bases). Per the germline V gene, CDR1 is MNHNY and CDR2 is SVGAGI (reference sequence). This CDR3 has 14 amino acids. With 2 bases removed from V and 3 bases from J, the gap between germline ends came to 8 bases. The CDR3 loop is CASSYRDNNQPQHF. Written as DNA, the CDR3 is TGTGCCAGCAGTTACCGGGACAACAATCAGCCCCAGCATTTT.

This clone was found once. CDR3 in amino acids: CASSLRRGGSETQYF. The DNA for the CDR3 is TGCGCCAGCAGCTTGCGGCGGGGGGGTTCAGAGACCCAGTACTTC. The chain uses TRBV5-1 and TRBJ2-5, with TRBD2 identical over 9 bases. CDR3 length: 15 amino acids. V trimming: 1 base; J trimming: 4 bases; junction bases outside the gene matches: 5. CDR1 and CDR2 (germline): SGHRS, YFSETQ.

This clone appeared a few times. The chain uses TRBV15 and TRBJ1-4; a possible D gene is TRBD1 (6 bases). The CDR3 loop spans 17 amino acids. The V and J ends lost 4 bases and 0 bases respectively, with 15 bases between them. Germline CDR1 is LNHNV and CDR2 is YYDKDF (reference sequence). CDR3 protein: CATSTNFRGPTNEKLFF. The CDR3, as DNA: TGTGCCACCAGCACAAACTTCAGGGGCCCAACTAATGAAAAACTGTTTTTT.

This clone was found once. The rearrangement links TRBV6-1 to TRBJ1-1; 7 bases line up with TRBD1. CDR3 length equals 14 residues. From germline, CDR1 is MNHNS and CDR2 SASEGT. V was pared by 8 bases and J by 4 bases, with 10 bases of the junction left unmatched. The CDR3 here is CASRWEQGRTEAFF. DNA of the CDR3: TGTGCCAGCCGATGGGAACAGGGGCGCACTGAAGCTTTCTTT.

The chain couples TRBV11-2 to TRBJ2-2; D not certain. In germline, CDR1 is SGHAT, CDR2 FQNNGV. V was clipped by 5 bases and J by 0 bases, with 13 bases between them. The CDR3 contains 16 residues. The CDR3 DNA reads TGTGCCAGCAGCACCCAGGAAGGATCGAACACCGGGGAGCTGTTTTTT. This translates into CASSTQEGSNTGELFF.

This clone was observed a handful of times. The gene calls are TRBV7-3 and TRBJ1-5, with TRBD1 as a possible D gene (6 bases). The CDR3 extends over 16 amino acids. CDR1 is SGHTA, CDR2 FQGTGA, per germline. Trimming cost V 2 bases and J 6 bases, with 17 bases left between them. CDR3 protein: CASSLDFGGLSQPQHF. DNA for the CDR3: TGTGCCAGCAGCTTAGATTTTGGGGGCTTAAGTCAGCCCCAGCATTTT.

CDR3 nucleotides: TGTGCCAGCAGCGCTCCTGGGAGGACTGAAGCTTTCTTT. Translated: CASSAPGRTEAFF. This rearrangement joins TRBV7-3 to TRBJ1-1; D remains unclear. CDR1 is SGHTA and CDR2 is FQGTGA in the germline V gene. The CDR3 length is 13 residues. Trimming stripped 5 bases from V and 5 bases from J, with 12 bases between.

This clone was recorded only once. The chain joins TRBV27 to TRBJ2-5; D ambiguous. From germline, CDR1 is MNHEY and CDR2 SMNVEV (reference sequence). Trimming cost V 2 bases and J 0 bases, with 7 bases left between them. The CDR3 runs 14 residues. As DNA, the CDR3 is TGTGCCAGCAGTTTAGACTCCAACCAAGAGACCCAGTACTTC. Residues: CASSLDSNQETQYF.

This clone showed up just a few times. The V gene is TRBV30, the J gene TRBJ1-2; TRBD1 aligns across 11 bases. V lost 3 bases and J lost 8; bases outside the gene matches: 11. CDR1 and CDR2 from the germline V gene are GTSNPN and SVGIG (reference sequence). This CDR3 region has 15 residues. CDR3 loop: CAWRRSGTGGLGYTF. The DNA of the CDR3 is TGTGCCTGGAGAAGGTCGGGGACAGGGGGACTAGGCTACACCTTC.

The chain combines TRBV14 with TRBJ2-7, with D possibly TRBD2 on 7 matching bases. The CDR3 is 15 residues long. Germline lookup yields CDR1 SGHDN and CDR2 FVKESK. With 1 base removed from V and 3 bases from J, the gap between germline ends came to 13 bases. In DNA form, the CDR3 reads TGTGCCAGCAGCCAAGGGGAGGGGGTATACTACGAGCAGTACTTC. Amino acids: CASSQGEGVYYEQYF.

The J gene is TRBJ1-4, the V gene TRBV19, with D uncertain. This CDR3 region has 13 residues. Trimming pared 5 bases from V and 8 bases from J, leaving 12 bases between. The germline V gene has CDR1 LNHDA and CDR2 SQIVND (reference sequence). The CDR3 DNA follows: TGTGCCAGTAGTGAATATTTGGAGGAAAAACTGTTTTTT. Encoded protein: CASSEYLEEKLFF.

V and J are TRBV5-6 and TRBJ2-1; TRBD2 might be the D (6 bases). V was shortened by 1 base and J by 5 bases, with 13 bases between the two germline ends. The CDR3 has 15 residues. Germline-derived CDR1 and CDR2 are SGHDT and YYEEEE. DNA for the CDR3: TGTGCCAGCAGCTTGTTGGAGGGAAACAACAATGAGCAGTTCTTC. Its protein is CASSLLEGNNNEQFF.

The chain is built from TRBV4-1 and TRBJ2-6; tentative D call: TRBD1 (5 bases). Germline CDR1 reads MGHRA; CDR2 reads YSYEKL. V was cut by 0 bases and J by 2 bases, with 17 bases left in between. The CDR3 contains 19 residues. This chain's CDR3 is CASSQDEAGFVAGANVLTF. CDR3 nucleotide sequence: TGCGCCAGCAGCCAAGATGAAGCAGGGTTCGTAGCTGGGGCCAACGTCCTGACTTTC.

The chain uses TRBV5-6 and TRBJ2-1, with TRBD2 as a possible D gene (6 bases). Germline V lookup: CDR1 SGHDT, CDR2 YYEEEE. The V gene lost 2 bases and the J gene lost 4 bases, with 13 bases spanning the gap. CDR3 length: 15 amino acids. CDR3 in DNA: TGTGCCAGCAGCTTTTCGGCGGGGCCATACAATGAGCAGTTCTTC. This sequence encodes CASSFSAGPYNEQFF.

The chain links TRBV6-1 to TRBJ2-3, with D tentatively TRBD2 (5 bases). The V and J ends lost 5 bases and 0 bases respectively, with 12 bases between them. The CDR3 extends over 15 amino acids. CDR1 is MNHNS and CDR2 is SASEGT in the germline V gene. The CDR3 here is CASSRPTTSTDTQYF. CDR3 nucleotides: TGTGCCAGCAGTCGTCCGACTACTAGCACAGATACGCAGTATTTT.

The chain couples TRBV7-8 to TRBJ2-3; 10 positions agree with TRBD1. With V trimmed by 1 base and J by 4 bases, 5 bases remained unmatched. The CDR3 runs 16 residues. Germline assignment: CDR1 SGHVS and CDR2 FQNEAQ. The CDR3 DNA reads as TGTGCCAGCAGCTTAGAGGGGACAGGGGTTTCAGATACGCAGTATTTT. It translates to CASSLEGTGVSDTQYF.

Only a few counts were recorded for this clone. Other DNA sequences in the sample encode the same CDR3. The CDR3 spells CASSLRQGGETQYF. CDR3 bases: TGTGCCAGCAGTCTCCGACAGGGTGGAGAGACCCAGTACTTC. The rearrangement uses TRBV28 and TRBJ2-5; 7 nucleotides match TRBD1. Losses at the gene ends were 5 bases for V and 4 bases for J; bases not matched to a gene: 7. Germline CDR1 MDHEN, CDR2 SYDVKM. The CDR3 is made up of 14 amino acids.

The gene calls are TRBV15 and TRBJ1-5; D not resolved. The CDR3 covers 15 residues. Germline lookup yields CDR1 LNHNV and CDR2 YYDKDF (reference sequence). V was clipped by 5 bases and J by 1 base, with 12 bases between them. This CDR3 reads CATSPTPDSNQPQHF. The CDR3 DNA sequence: TGTGCCACCAGCCCGACTCCCGACAGCAATCAGCCCCAGCATTTT. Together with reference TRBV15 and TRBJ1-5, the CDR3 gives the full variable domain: DAMVIQNPRYQVTQFGKPVTLSCSQTLNHNVMYWYQQKSSQAPKLLFHYYDKDFNNEADTPDNFQSRRPNTSFCFLDIRSPGLGDTAMYLCATSPTPDSNQPQHFGDGTRLSIL.

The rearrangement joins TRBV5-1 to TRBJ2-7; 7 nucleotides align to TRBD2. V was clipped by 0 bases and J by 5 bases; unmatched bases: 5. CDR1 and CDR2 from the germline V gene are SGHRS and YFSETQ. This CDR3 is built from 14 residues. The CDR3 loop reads CASSLVLADNEQYF. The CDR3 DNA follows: TGCGCCAGCAGCTTGGTCCTAGCGGATAACGAGCAGTACTTC.

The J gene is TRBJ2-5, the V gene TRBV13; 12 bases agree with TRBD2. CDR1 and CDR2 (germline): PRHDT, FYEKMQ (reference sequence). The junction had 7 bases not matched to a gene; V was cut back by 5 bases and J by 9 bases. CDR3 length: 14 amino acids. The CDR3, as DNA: TGTGCCAGCAGCCGGACTAGCGGGGTCGAGGCCCAGTACTTC. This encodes CASSRTSGVEAQYF. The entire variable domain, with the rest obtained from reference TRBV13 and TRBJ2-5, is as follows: AAGVIQSPRHLIKEKRETATLKCYPIPRHDTVYWYQQGPGQDPQFLISFYEKMQSDKGSIPDRFSAQQFSDYHSELNMSSLELGDSALYFCASSRTSGVEAQYFGPGTRLLVL.

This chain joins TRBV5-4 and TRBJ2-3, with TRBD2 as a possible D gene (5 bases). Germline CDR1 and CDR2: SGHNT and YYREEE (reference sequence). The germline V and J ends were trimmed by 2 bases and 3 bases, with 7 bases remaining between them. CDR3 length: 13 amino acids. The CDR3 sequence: CASSFGETDTQYF. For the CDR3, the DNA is TGTGCCAGCAGCTTCGGGGAAACAGATACGCAGTATTTT.